This paragraph covers one T cell receptor beta chain sequence. Its antigen is unidentified. The record originates from a study of tumor-infiltrating lymphocytes in localized non-small cell lung cancer. Regarding the study as a whole: Technical variation could not be separated from intratumor heterogeneity here. TCR sequencing covered a subset of patients with enough tissue.

This CDR3 is 14 amino acids long. CDR1 and CDR2 (germline): SGHNT, YYREEE (reference sequence). Trimming cost V 4 bases and J 2 bases, with 13 bases left between them. Measured with immunoSEQ multiplex PCR; TCRdb has only the in-frame clones, and not every one. Among roughly 12,000 clones listed, around 64% were seen once. This TCR was recovered from a human donor with non-small cell lung cancer. The sequencing input was uninvolved lung tissue not adjacent to the tumor. The J gene is TRBJ2-7, the V gene TRBV5-4; D remains ambiguous. CDR3 DNA: TGTGCCAGCAGCGCACATAGTGCTCCCTACGAGCAGTACTTC. Its translation is CASSAHSAPYEQYF.